Following are 3 T cell receptor beta chains from one sample sequenced in a study of cytomegalovirus exposure and HLA in healthy donors. The PCR ran on 60 Vbeta and 13 Jbeta primers. TCRdb's copy holds only in-frame clones and misses some; the assay was immunoSEQ multiplex PCR. Of about 120,000 clones detected, around three quarters appear once; the ten largest clones hold around 5.8%. Sequencing used PBMCs. Every receptor here comes from a young man in good health and CMV-seropositive.

The genes are TRBV4-1 and TRBJ2-2, with D perhaps matching TRBD1 (5 bases). CDR1 is MGHRA and CDR2 is YSYEKL in the germline V gene. Deletions cut 4 bases from V and 4 bases from J, with 19 bases between. The CDR3 is 17 amino acids. The CDR3 loop reads CASSPGLLRRPTGELFF. CDR3 nucleotide sequence: TGCGCCAGCAGCCCAGGGCTTTTGAGAAGACCCACCGGGGAGCTGTTTTTT.

The chain uses TRBV18 and TRBJ2-7; 9 bases match TRBD1. The CDR3 is 14 residues long. Losses at the gene ends were 0 bases for V and 6 bases for J; bases not matched to a gene: 3. Germline CDR1 reads KGHSH; CDR2 reads LQKENI. The CDR3 region is CASSPPGQGGEQYF. CDR3 bases: TGTGCCAGCTCACCACCGGGACAGGGAGGCGAGCAGTACTTC.

The chain has TRBV6-5 and TRBJ1-5; D gene uncertain. Trimming pared 0 bases from V and 0 bases from J, leaving 6 bases between. The CDR3 totals 15 residues. Germline-derived CDR1 and CDR2 are MNHEY and SVGAGI. As DNA, the CDR3 is TGTGCCAGCAGTTACTCCGTTTATAGCAATCAGCCCCAGCATTTT. The encoded protein is CASSYSVYSNQPQHF.